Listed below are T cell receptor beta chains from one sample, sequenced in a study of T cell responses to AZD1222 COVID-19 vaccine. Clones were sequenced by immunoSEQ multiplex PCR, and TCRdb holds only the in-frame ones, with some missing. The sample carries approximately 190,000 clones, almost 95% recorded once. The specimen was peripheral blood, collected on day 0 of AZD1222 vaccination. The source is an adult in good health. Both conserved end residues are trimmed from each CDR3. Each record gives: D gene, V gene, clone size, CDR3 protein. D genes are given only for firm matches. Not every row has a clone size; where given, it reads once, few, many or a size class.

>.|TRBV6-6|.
ASSPPWEADTQY
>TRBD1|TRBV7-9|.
ASSRGQGDYGYT
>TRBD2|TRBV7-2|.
ASSSGTSGGASETQY
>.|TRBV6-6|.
ASSYRASYEQY
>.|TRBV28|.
ASKRSDSWREKLF
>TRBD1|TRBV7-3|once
ASSLTDRAYNEQF
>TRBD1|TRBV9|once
ASSPGQEGRNT
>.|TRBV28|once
ASSMDSENSPLH
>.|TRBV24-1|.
ATSDPSSTTDTQY
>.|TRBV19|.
ASSNLDKNYGYT